The text below deals with one TCR beta chain. Germline lookup yields CDR1 DFQATT and CDR2 SNEGSKA (reference sequence). The CDR3 is made up of 11 amino acids. Trimming shortened V by 6 bases and J by 4 bases, and 9 bases separated the two germline ends. The data were obtained in a study of blood T cell repertoires in COVID-19. Study-wide context: Samples came from the United States, Italy and Spain, spanning acute and convalescent COVID-19.

Sequencing was performed with immunoSEQ multiplex PCR; in TCRdb, only in-frame clones are kept and a portion is missing. The sample shows some 220,000 clones, 70% to 90% of them seen only once. The receptor was isolated from a woman in her sixties or seventies with active or convalescent COVID-19. The chain couples TRBV20-1 to TRBJ1-1; no reliable D call. The source material was peripheral blood. The CDR3 here is CSALPFTEAFF. The CDR3 coding sequence is TGCAGTGCCCTACCGTTCACTGAAGCTTTCTTT.